These 26 T cell receptor beta chains were sequenced from one sample in a study of early T cells in non-severe SARS-CoV-2 infection. Via MiXCR, TCRdb re-called the 5' RACE reads, giving one row per CDR3 protein. Found here are tens of thousands of distinct CDR3 sequences, over 10% of them singletons; the top ten hold approximately 1.1%. The sequenced material came from whole blood. The receptors were sampled from an adult who was a healthcare worker with PCR-confirmed SARS-CoV-2 infection or an uninfected control (not recorded which).

This clonotype has ten or more counts. The chain carries TRBV7-9 and TRBJ2-5; D is unresolved. The V gene's germline CDR1 is SEHNR and CDR2 FQNEAQ (reference sequence). CDR3 length: 14 amino acids. V lost 1 base to trimming and J lost 1 base, with 7 bases between them. The CDR3 DNA reads TGTGCCAGCAGCTTAGTTCTCAGCCAAGAGACCCAGTACTTC. It codes for CASSLVLSQETQYF.

This clonotype was seen only a few times. V gene TRBV7-2 combines with J gene TRBJ2-1; 7 positions agree with TRBD2. With V trimmed by 10 bases and J by 2 bases, 11 bases remained unmatched. The CDR3 runs 15 residues. Germline CDR1 SGHTA, CDR2 FQGNSA. The chain's CDR3 is CATTMGGGPYNEQFF. The DNA of the CDR3 is TGTGCCACTACAATGGGCGGGGGTCCCTACAATGAGCAGTTCTTC.

This clonotype was recorded many times. The rearrangement uses TRBV3-1 and TRBJ2-1; TRBD2 aligns across 10 bases. V shed 5 bases and J 1 base; nucleotides not matched to a gene: 5. CDR1 is LGHDT and CDR2 is YNNKEL in the germline V gene (reference sequence). The CDR3 consists of 16 residues. The CDR3 sequence is CASSSTSGRSYNEQFF. As DNA, the CDR3 is TGTGCCAGCAGCTCGACTAGCGGGCGTTCCTACAATGAGCAGTTCTTC.

In its sample, this clonotype was seen many times. The rearrangement uses TRBV2 and TRBJ2-1, with no clear D. The CDR3 has 14 amino acids. Trimming removed 3 bases from V and 1 base from J, with 7 bases in between. Germline lookup yields CDR1 SNHLY and CDR2 FYNNEI. The CDR3 is CASSEAVSYNEQFF. The CDR3 coding sequence is TGTGCCAGCAGTGAGGCGGTGTCCTACAATGAGCAGTTCTTC.

The chain carries TRBV30 and TRBJ2-5, with D possibly matching TRBD2 (5 bases). Per the germline V gene, CDR1 is GTSNPN and CDR2 is SVGIG (reference sequence). CDR3 length: 15 residues. Trimming cost V 0 bases and J 7 bases, with 18 bases left between them. The CDR3 protein is CAWSVRESGPGTQYF. DNA for the CDR3: TGTGCCTGGAGTGTAAGGGAGTCTGGGCCGGGGACCCAGTACTTC.

Ten or more counts support this clonotype. This sequence joins TRBV7-2 and TRBJ2-7; D uncertain. CDR3 size: 15 residues. V was shortened by 0 bases and J by 2 bases, with 11 bases between the two germline ends. The germline V gene has CDR1 SGHTA and CDR2 FQGNSA. CDR3 coding DNA: TGTGCCAGCAGCTTAGCTGGTCCCGCGACCTACGAGCAGTACTTC. It codes for CASSLAGPATYEQYF.

This clonotype was counted a few times. V is TRBV5-1 and J is TRBJ1-1; weak D call: TRBD1 (5 bases). Trimming took off 2 bases at V and 7 bases at J, with 12 bases between the two ends. The CDR3 totals 13 residues. Germline loops: CDR1 SGHRS, CDR2 YFSETQ. This CDR3 is CASSFSRESEAFF. Written as DNA, the CDR3 is TGCGCCAGCAGCTTTAGCAGGGAAAGTGAAGCTTTCTTT.

J is TRBJ2-1 and V is TRBV25-1; D might be TRBD2 (7 bases). Trimming took 8 bases from V and 2 from J, leaving 13 bases between them. The CDR3 runs 14 residues. CDR1 and CDR2 (germline): MGHDK, SYGVNS. The CDR3 DNA reads TGTGCCAGCCAAGGGGGGGGACCCTACAATGAGCAGTTCTTC. It is translated as CASQGGGPYNEQFF.

The genes are TRBV28 and TRBJ1-5; the D gene is possibly TRBD1 (5 bases). With 10 bases removed from V and 4 bases from J, the gap between germline ends came to 17 bases. Per germline, CDR1 MDHEN and CDR2 SYDVKM. CDR3 length: 14 amino acids. The CDR3 region has the DNA TGTGCCACCACAGTTTCCCACAGGAATCAGCCCCAGCATTTT. Translating it yields CATTVSHRNQPQHF.

The rearrangement joins TRBV12-3 or TRBV12-4 to TRBJ1-6; D is ambiguous. Trimming cost V 6 bases and J 13 bases, with 19 bases left between them. The CDR3 extends over 14 amino acids. In DNA form, the CDR3 reads TGTGCCAGCAGAGCCCGAATTACCGGGAGTCCCCTCCACTTT. It codes for CASRARITGSPLHF.

The V and J genes are TRBV28 and TRBJ2-5; 11 nucleotides line up with TRBD2. The CDR3 covers 16 residues. Looked up from germline, CDR1 is MDHEN and CDR2 is SYDVKM. With V trimmed by 5 bases and J by 2 bases, 7 bases remained unmatched. As DNA, the CDR3 is TGTGCCAGCAGTCCCTCCGGGACTAGCGGACAAGAGACCCAGTACTTC. This codes for CASSPSGTSGQETQYF.

This rearrangement joins TRBV12-3 or TRBV12-4 to TRBJ1-1; D gene uncertain. There are 15 residues in the CDR3. Trimming left V 3 bases short and J 0 bases short, with 11 bases between. The CDR3: CASSFWKRMNTEAFF. The CDR3 nucleotides are TGTGCCAGCAGTTTTTGGAAGCGAATGAACACTGAAGCTTTCTTT.

This clonotype was counted between two and nine times. The rearrangement uses TRBV12-3 or TRBV12-4 and TRBJ2-2; the match to TRBD2 covers 8 bases. V gave up 5 bases and J gave up 5 bases; unmatched junction bases: 13. The CDR3 has 17 amino acids. The CDR3 DNA sequence: TGTGCCAGCAGTCCATTACCGGGACTAGAGATAACCGGGGAGCTGTTTTTT. This translates into CASSPLPGLEITGELFF.

This clonotype was counted ten times or more. V gene TRBV7-2 combines with J gene TRBJ2-5; D remains ambiguous. With 8 bases removed from V and 5 bases from J, the gap between germline ends came to 15 bases. Germline-derived CDR1 and CDR2 are SGHTA and FQGNSA. The CDR3 runs to 13 residues. The CDR3 coding sequence is TGTGCCAGCGCTTGGGGTCTCGCCGAGACCCAGTACTTC. This sequence encodes CASAWGLAETQYF.

This clonotype was detected a few times. The chain couples TRBV7-2 to TRBJ1-2; TRBD1 is a possible D gene (5 bases). With 2 bases removed from V and 1 base from J, the gap between germline ends came to 14 bases. This CDR3 is 16 amino acids long. Germline V gene sequence: CDR1 SGHTA, CDR2 FQGNSA. The chain's CDR3 is CASSLSFGGLNYGYTF. The DNA for the CDR3 is TGTGCCAGCAGCTTAAGTTTTGGGGGACTTAACTATGGCTACACCTTC.

The genes are TRBV7-2 and TRBJ2-5; 7 bases are shared with TRBD1. The CDR3 is made up of 14 amino acids. J lost 5 bases, V lost 5 bases, and 8 bases had no gene match. CDR1 SGHTA and CDR2 FQGNSA come from the germline V gene. As DNA, the CDR3 is TGTGCCAGCAGCCCCAACAGGGGTTCCGAGACCCAGTACTTC. Residues: CASSPNRGSETQYF.

The rearrangement joins TRBV27 to TRBJ2-2; TRBD2 matches at 16 bases. With V trimmed by 5 bases and J by 5 bases, 8 bases remained unmatched. The CDR3 totals 18 residues. CDR1 and CDR2 from the germline V gene are MNHEY and SMNVEV (reference sequence). The CDR3 reads CASSHGTSGRGWTGELFF. CDR3 coding DNA: TGTGCCAGCAGTCACGGGACTAGCGGGAGGGGTTGGACCGGGGAGCTGTTTTTT.

In this sample, this clonotype turned up many times. This sequence joins TRBV7-9 and TRBJ1-1, with a possible D match to TRBD1 (5 bases). Deletions cut 7 bases from V and 3 bases from J, with 21 bases between. This CDR3 is built from 16 residues. Germline-derived CDR1 and CDR2 are SEHNR and FQNEAQ (reference sequence). This chain's CDR3 is CASIPVGVVGHTEAFF. The CDR3 DNA reads TGTGCCAGCATACCGGTAGGGGTGGTCGGGCACACTGAAGCTTTCTTT. Using reference TRBV7-9 and TRBJ1-1 for the parts outside the CDR3, the full variable domain is DTGVSQNPRHKITKRGQNVTFRCDPISEHNRLYWYRQTLGQGPEFLTYFQNEAQLEKSRLLSDRFSAERPKGSFSTLEIQRTEQGDSAMYLCASIPVGVVGHTEAFFGQGTRLTVV.

This clonotype was seen a few times. This chain uses TRBV7-2 with TRBJ1-1, with TRBD1 matching over 12 bases. This CDR3 has 19 residues. Unmatched junction bases numbered 8, after V lost 0 bases and J lost 0 bases. CDR1 is SGHTA and CDR2 is FQGNSA in the germline V gene. As DNA, the CDR3 is TGTGCCAGCAGCTTAGCGCTCCGGGACAGGGGGCGCCTGAACACTGAAGCTTTCTTT. Its protein product is CASSLALRDRGRLNTEAFF.

This clonotype occurred many times. The V and J genes are TRBV4-2 and TRBJ2-1, with 9 bases fitting TRBD1. The CDR3 is 15 residues long. V trimming: 4 bases; J trimming: 6 bases; junction bases outside the gene matches: 7. CDR1 and CDR2 from the germline V gene are LGHNA and YNFKEQ. CDR3 nucleotides: TGTGCCAGCAGCCTACGGGACAGGGAGGGCAATGAGCAGTTCTTC. This encodes CASSLRDREGNEQFF.

This CDR3 reads CASSYGGVYGYTF. In nucleotides, the CDR3 is TGTGCCAGCAGTTACGGGGGTGTCTATGGCTACACCTTC. The V and J genes are TRBV12-3 or TRBV12-4 and TRBJ1-2; maybe TRBD1 (5 bases). V dropped 4 bases and J dropped 4 bases, with 10 bases sitting between them. The CDR3 has 13 amino acids.

Many counts were recorded for this clonotype. The rearrangement joins TRBV5-1 to TRBJ2-1; the match to TRBD2 covers 14 bases. The length of the CDR3 is 18 residues. CDR1 SGHRS and CDR2 YFSETQ come from the germline V gene. Trimming removed 4 bases from V and 0 bases from J; junction bases left unmatched: 6. CDR3 coding DNA: TGCGCCAGCAGCCCCGGACTAGCGGGGGGTACCTCCTACAATGAGCAGTTCTTC. Its translation: CASSPGLAGGTSYNEQFF. The whole variable domain, filled in from reference TRBV5-1 and TRBJ2-1, reads KAGVTQTPRYLIKTRGQQVTLSCSPISGHRSVSWYQQTPGQGLQFLFEYFSETQRNKGNFPGRFSGRQFSNSRSEMNVSTLELGDSALYLCASSPGLAGGTSYNEQFFGPGTRLTVL.

The chain recombines TRBV20-1 with TRBJ2-7; D is unresolved. CDR1 and CDR2 from the germline V gene are DFQATT and SNEGSKA (reference sequence). The CDR3 covers 13 residues. V gave up 2 bases and J gave up 3 bases, with 11 bases separating them. Written as DNA, the CDR3 is TGCAGTGCTAGAAGCAATACCCTCTACGAGCAGTACTTC. It encodes CSARSNTLYEQYF.

This clonotype was observed many times. The chain carries TRBV24-1 and TRBJ2-3; a possible D gene is TRBD2 (5 bases). This CDR3 is built from 17 residues. The germline V gene encodes CDR1 KGHDR and CDR2 SFDVKD. Trimming shortened V by 5 bases and J by 0 bases, and 17 bases separated the two germline ends. DNA for the CDR3: TGTGCCACCAGTGCCTCACGGGGTGGAACTAGCACAGATACGCAGTATTTT. Protein: CATSASRGGTSTDTQYF.

This clonotype was observed a few times. The rearrangement joins TRBV19 to TRBJ1-2; 7 bases are shared with TRBD1. V lost 6 bases and J lost 5; bases outside the gene matches: 6. The CDR3 is 13 amino acids. Per germline, CDR1 LNHDA and CDR2 SQIVND (reference sequence). CDR3 nucleotide sequence: TGTGCCAGTAGCCTAACAGGGGTATATGGCTACACCTTC. Translating it yields CASSLTGVYGYTF.

This sequence joins TRBV7-2 and TRBJ2-5; 10 positions agree with TRBD2. Germline lookup yields CDR1 SGHTA and CDR2 FQGNSA. This CDR3 is built from 15 residues. The trim removed 1 base at V and 2 bases at J, leaving 1 base unmatched. The CDR3 DNA sequence: TGTGCCAGCAGCTTAGAGCGGGGGGGACAAGAGACCCAGTACTTC. Protein sequence: CASSLERGGQETQYF. Using reference TRBV7-2 and TRBJ2-5 for the parts outside the CDR3, the full variable domain is GAGVSQSPSNKVTEKGKDVELRCDPISGHTALYWYRQSLGQGLEFLIYFQGNSAPDKSGLPSDRFSAERTGGSVSTLTIQRTQQEDSAVYLCASSLERGGQETQYFGPGTRLLVL.